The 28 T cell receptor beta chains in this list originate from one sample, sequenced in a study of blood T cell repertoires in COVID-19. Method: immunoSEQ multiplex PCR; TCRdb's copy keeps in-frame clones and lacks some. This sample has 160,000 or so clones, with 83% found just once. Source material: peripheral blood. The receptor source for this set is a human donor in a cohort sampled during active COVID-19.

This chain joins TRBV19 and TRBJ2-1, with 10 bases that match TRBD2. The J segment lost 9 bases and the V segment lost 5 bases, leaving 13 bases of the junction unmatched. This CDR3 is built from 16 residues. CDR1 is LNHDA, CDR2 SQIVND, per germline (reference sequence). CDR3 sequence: CASSQPGLAPFGEQFF. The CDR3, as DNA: TGTGCCAGTAGTCAGCCGGGACTAGCGCCATTCGGTGAGCAGTTCTTC.

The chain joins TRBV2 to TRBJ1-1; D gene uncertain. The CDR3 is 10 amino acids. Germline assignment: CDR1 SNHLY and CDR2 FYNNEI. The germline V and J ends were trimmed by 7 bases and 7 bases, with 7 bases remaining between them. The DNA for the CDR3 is TGTGCCAGCACTAGAGATGAAGCTTTCTTT. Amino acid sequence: CASTRDEAFF.

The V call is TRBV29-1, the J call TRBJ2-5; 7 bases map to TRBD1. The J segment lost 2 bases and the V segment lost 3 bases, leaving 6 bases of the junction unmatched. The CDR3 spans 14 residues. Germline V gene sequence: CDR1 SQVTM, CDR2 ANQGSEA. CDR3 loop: CSVETGSGQETQYF. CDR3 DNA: TGCAGCGTTGAGACAGGGTCGGGTCAAGAGACCCAGTACTTC.

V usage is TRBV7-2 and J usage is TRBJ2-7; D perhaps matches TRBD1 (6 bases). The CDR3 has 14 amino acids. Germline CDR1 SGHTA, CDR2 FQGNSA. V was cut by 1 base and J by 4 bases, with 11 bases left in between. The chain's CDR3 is CASSLVGQNYEQYF. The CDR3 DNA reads TGTGCCAGCAGCTTAGTTGGACAGAATTACGAGCAGTACTTC.

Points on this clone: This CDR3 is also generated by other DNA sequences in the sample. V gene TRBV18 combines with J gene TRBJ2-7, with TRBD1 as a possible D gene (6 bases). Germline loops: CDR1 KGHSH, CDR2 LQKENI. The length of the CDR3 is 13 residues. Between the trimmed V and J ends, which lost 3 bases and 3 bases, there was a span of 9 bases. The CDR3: CASSPRGGYEQYF. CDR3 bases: TGTGCCAGCTCACCGCGAGGGGGCTACGAGCAGTACTTC. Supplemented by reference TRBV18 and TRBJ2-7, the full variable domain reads NAGVMQNPRHLVRRRGQEARLRCSPMKGHSHVYWYRQLPEEGLKFMVYLQKENIIDESGMPKERFSAEFPKEGPSILRIQQVVRGDSAAYFCASSPRGGYEQYFGPGTRLTVT.

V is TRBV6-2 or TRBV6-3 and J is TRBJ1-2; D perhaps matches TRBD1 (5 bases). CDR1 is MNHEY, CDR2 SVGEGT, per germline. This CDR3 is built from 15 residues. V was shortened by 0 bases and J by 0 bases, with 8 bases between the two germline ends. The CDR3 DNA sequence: TGTGCCAGCAGTTACTCTGGACACGCTAACTATGGCTACACCTTC. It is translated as CASSYSGHANYGYTF.

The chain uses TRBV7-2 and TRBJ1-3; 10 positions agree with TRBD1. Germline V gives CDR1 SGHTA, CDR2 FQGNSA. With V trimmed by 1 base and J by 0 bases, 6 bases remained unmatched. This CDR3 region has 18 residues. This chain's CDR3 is CASSLGDRGFVSGNTIYF. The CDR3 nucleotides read TGTGCCAGCAGCTTAGGGGACAGGGGCTTCGTCTCTGGAAACACCATATATTTT.

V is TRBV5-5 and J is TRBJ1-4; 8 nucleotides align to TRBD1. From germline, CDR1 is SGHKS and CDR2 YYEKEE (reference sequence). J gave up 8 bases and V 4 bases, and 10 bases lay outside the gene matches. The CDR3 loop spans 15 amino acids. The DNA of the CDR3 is TGTGCCAGCAGCAAGCCAACAGGGGGGAGCGAAAAACTGTTTTTT. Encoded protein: CASSKPTGGSEKLFF. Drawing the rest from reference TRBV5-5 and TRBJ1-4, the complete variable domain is DAGVTQSPTHLIKTRGQQVTLRCSPISGHKSVSWYQQVLGQGPQFIFQYYEKEERGRGNFPDRFSARQFPNYSSELNVNALLLGDSALYLCASSKPTGGSEKLFFGSGTQLSVL.

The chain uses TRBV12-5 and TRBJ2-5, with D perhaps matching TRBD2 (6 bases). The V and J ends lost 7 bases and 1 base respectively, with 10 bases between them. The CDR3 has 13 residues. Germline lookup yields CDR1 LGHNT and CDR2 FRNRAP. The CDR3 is CASAGLAQETQYF. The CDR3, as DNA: TGTGCTAGTGCGGGACTCGCCCAAGAGACCCAGTACTTC.

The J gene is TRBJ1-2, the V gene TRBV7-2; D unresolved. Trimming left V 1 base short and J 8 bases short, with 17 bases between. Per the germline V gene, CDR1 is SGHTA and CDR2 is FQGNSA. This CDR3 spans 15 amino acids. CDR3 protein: CASSLVARVQQGYTF. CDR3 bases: TGTGCCAGCAGCTTAGTTGCCAGAGTTCAACAGGGCTACACCTTC.

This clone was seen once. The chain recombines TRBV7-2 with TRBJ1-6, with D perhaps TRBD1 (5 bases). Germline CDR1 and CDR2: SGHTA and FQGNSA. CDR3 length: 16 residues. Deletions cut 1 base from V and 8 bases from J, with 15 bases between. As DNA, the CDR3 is TGTGCCAGCAGCTTAGTTTTGGGGACTATGTATTCACCCCTCCACTTT. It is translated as CASSLVLGTMYSPLHF.

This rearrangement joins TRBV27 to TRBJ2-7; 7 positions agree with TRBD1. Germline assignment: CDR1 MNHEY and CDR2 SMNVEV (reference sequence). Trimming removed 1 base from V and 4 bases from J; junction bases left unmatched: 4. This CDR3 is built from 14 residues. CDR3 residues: CASSLWTGTYEQYF. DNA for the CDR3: TGTGCCAGCAGTTTATGGACAGGAACGTACGAGCAGTACTTC.

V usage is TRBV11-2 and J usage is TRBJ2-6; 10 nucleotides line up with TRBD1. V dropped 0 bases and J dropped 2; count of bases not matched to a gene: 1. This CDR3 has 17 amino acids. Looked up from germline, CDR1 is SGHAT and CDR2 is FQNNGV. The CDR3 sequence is CASSLEGTGAGANVLTF. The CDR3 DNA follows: TGTGCCAGCAGCTTAGAAGGGACAGGGGCTGGGGCCAACGTCCTGACTTTC.

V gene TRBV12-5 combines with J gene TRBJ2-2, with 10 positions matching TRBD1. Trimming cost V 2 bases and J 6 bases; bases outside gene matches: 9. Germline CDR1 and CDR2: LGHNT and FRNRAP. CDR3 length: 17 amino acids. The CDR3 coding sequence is TGTGCTAGTGGTTTGCCAAGGACAGGGGGAATCCCCGGGGAGCTGTTTTTT. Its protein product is CASGLPRTGGIPGELFF.

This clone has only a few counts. In nucleotides, the CDR3 is TGTGCTAGTGGTTTGGGACTAGCGGGAGTGAGTGAGCAGTTCTTC. Protein product: CASGLGLAGVSEQFF. The genes are TRBV12-5 and TRBJ2-1; 12 nucleotides agree with TRBD2. The length of the CDR3 is 15 residues. Trimming cost V 1 base and J 9 bases; bases outside gene matches: 4. Germline V lookup: CDR1 LGHNT, CDR2 FRNRAP.

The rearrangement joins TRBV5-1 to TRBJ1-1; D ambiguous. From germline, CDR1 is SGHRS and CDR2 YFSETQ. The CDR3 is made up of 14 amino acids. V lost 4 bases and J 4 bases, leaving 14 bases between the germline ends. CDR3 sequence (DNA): TGCGCCAGCAGCGCCTTAACGTCGGTCACTGAAGCTTTCTTT. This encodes CASSALTSVTEAFF.

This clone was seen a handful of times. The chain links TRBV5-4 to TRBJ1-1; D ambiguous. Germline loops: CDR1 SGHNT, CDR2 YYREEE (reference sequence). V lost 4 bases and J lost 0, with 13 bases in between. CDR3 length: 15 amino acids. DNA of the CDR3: TGTGCCAGCAGCGCCGGCGGGCGCTTGAACACTGAAGCTTTCTTT. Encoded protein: CASSAGGRLNTEAFF.

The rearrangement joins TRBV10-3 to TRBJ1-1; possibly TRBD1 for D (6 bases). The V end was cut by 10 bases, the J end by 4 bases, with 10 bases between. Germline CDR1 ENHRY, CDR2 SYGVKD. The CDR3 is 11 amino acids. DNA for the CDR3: TGTGCCACGTCGACAGGCACTGAAGCTTTCTTT. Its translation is CATSTGTEAFF.

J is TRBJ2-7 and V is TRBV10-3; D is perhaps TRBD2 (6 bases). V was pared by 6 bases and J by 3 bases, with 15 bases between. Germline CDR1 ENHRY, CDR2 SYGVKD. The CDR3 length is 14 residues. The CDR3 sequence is CAISHDGSSYEQYF. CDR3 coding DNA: TGTGCCATCAGCCACGACGGGAGTAGCTACGAGCAGTACTTC.

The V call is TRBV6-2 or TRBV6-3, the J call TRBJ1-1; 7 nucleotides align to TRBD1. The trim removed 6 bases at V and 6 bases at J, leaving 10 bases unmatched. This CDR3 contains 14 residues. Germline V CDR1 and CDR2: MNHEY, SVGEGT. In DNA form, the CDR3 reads TGTGCCAGCAGCTTCGACAGGGAAATACCTGAAGCTTTCTTT. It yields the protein CASSFDREIPEAFF.

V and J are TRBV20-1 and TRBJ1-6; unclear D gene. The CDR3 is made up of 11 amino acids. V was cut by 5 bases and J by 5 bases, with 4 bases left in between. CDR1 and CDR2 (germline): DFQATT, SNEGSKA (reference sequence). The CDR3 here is CSALNNSPLHF. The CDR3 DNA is TGCAGTGCTCTTAATAATTCACCCCTCCACTTT.

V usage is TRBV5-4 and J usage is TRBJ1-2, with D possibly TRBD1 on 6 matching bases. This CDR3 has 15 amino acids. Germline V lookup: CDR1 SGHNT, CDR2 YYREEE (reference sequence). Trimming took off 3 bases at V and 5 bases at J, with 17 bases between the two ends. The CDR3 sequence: CASSSPGVALYGYTF. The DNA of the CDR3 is TGTGCCAGCAGCTCTCCAGGGGTGGCCCTATATGGCTACACCTTC.

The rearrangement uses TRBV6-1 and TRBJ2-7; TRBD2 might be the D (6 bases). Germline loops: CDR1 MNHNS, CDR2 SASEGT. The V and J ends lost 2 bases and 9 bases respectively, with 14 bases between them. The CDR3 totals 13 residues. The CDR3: CASSERGSMGQYF. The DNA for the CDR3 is TGTGCCAGCAGTGAACGGGGGTCCATGGGGCAGTACTTC.

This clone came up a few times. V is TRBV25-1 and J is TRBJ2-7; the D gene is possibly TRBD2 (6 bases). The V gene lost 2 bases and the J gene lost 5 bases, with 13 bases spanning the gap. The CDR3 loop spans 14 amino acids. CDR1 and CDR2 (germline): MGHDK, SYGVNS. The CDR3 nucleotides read TGTGCCAGCAGTGAACCCGTTTCGGGAGACGAGCAGTACTTC. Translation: CASSEPVSGDEQYF.

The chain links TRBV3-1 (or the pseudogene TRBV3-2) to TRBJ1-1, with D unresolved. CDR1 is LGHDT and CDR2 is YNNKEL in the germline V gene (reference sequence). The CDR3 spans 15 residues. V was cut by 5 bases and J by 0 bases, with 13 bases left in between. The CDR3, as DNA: TGTGCCAGCAGCTCCCGGGGAGGGATGAACACTGAAGCTTTCTTT. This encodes CASSSRGGMNTEAFF.

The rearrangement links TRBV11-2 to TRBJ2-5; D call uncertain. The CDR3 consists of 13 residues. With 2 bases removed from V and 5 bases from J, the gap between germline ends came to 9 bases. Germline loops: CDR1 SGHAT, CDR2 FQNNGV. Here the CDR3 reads CASSLSSWETQYF. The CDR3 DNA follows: TGTGCCAGCAGCTTAAGCTCGTGGGAGACCCAGTACTTC.

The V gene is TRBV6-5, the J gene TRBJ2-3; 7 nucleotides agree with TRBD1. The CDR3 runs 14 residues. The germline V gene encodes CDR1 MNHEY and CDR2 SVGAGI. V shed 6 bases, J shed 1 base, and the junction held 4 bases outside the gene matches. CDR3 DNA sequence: TGTGCCAGCAGGTGGACAGGCGGCACAGATACGCAGTATTTT. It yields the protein CASRWTGGTDTQYF.

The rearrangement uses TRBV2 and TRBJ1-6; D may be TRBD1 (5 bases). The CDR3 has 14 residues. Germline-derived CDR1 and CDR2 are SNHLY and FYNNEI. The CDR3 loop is CVRGGIGYNSPLHF. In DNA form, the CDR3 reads TGTGTCCGGGGGGGGATCGGCTATAATTCACCCCTCCACTTT. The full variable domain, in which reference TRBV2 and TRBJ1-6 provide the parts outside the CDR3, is EPEVTQTPSHQVTQMGQEVILRCVPISNHLYFYWYRQILGQKVEFLVSFYNNEISEKSEIFDDQFSVERPDGSNFTLKIRSTKLEDSAMYFCVRGGIGYNSPLHFGNGTRLTVT.